The source of this T cell receptor beta chain is a study of cytomegalovirus exposure and HLA in healthy donors. Study results and limitations: An observed cluster of highly shared sequence variants was recorded as a likely sequencing artifact. Later genetic work tied a missense DCLRE1C variant to beta-chain V and J trimming.

This PCR relied on a set of 60 Vbeta primers and 13 Jbeta primers. Some clones are missing from TCRdb's copy, which holds only in-frame ones; the method was immunoSEQ multiplex PCR. Among about 130,000 clones, 60% to 80% were seen once, and the ten largest hold 2% to 2.5%. Concerning this clone: Its antigen is not identified.

In germline, CDR1 is SNHLY, CDR2 FYNNEI. J lost 4 bases, V lost 4 bases, and 6 bases had no gene match. CDR3 length: 14 amino acids. The material sequenced was PBMCs. The rearrangement joins TRBV2 to TRBJ2-5, with TRBD2 identical over 7 bases. This clonotype was obtained from a man under 40 in good health and CMV-seronegative. In DNA form, the CDR3 reads TGTGCCAGCAGTGCAGGGTTAGCGGGAGAGACCCAGTACTTC. Translated, it gives CASSAGLAGETQYF. The variable domain in full, completed from reference TRBV2 and TRBJ2-5, reads EPEVTQTPSHQVTQMGQEVILRCVPISNHLYFYWYRQILGQKVEFLVSFYNNEISEKSEIFDDQFSVERPDGSNFTLKIRSTKLEDSAMYFCASSAGLAGETQYFGPGTRLLVL.